This T cell receptor beta chain came from a study of molecular identifiers for immune sequencing clone quantification. The CDR3 sequence is 14 residues long. V dropped 4 bases and J dropped 2 bases, with 15 bases sitting between them. Germline CDR1 is DFQATT and CDR2 is SNEGSKA (reference sequence). It was with previously described methods and listed TCR primers that bulk TCR libraries were made. TCRdb analysed the PCR reads with MiXCR anew, one entry per CDR3 protein. Of around 43,000 distinct CDR3 sequences detected, 19% appear once; the ten largest clones hold roughly 1%. This clonotype was seen many times. Its antigen is currently unknown. Study conclusions and caveats: Clone sizes that are highly expanded could be underestimated when identical TCR molecules share a barcode. In naive cells, clones above 20 RNA copies held under 1% of molecules, whereas in effector cells they held over 98%.

Naive CD8 libraries used about 20,000 to 1,000,000 sorted cells and 10%, 30% or 50% RNA. The rearrangement joins TRBV20-1 to TRBJ2-7, with TRBD1 as a possible D gene (6 bases). The sequenced material came from naive CD8+ T cells from blood, with Jurkat cell RNA spiked in. Subset noted: FACS-sorted CD8+CD4-CCR7+CD45RA+ naive T cells. The receptor was derived from a human donor in good health. Some libraries in this study had Jurkat cell RNA spiked in. Written as DNA, the CDR3 is TGCAGTGCTAATTCACGGGACACAGCCTACGAGCAGTACTTC. It specifies CSANSRDTAYEQYF.